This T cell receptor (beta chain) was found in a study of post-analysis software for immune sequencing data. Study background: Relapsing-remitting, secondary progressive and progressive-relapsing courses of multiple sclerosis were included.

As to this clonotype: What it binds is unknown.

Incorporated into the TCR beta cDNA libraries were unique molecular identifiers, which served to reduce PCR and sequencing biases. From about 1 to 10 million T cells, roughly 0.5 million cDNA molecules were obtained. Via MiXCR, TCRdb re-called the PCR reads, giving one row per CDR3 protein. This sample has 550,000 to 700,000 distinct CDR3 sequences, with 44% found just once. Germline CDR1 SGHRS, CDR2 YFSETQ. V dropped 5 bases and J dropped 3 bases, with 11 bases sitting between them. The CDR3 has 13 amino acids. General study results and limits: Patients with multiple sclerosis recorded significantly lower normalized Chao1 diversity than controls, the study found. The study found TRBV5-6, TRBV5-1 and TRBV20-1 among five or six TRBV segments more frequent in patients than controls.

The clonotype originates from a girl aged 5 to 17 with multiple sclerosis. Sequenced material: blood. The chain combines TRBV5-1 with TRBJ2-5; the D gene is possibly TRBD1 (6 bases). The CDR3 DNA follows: TGCGCCAGCAGTTGGTACAGGGAAGAGACCCAGTACTTC. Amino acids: CASSWYREETQYF.